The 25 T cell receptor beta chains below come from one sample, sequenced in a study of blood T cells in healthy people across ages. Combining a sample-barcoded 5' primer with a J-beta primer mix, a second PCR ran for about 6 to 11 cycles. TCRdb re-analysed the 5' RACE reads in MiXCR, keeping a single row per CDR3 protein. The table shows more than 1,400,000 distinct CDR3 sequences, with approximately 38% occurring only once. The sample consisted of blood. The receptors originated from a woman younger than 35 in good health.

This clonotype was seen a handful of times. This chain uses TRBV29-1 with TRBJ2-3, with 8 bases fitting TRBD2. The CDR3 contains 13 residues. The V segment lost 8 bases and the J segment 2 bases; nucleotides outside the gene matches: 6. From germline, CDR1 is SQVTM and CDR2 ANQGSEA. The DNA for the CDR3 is TGCAGCTTTTCCGGACTAGCCACAGATACGCAGTATTTT. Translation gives CSFSGLATDTQYF.

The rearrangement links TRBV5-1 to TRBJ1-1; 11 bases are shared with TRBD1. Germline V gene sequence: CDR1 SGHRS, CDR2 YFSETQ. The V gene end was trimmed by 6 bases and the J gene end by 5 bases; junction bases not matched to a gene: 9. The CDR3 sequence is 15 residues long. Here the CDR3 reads CASMHRDRGGTEAFF. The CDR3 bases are TGCGCCAGCATGCACCGGGACAGGGGGGGGACTGAAGCTTTCTTT.

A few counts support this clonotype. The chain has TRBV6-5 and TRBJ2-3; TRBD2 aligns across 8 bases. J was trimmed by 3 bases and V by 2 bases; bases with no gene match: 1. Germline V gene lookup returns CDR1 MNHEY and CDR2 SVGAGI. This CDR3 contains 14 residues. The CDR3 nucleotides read TGTGCCAGCAGTTACGCTAGCGGGACAGATACGCAGTATTTT. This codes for CASSYASGTDTQYF.

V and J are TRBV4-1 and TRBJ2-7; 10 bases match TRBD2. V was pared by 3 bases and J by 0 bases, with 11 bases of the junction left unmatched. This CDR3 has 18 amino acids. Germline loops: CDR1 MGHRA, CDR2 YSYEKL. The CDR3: CASSHEMTSGLSSYEQYF. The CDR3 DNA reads TGCGCCAGCAGCCATGAAATGACTAGCGGGCTCTCCTCCTACGAGCAGTACTTC.

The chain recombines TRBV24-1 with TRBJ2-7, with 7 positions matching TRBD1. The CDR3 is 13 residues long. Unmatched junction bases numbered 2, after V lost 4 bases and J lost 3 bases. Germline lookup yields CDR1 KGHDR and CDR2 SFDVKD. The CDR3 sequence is CATSEGDSYEQYF. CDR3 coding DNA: TGTGCCACCAGTGAAGGGGACAGCTACGAGCAGTACTTC.

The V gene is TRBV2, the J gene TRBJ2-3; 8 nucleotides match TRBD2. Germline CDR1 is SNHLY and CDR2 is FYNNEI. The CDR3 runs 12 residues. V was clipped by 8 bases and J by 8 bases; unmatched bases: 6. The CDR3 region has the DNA TGTGCCAGCGAGCGGGAGTCGGGTACGCAGTATTTT. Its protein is CASERESGTQYF.

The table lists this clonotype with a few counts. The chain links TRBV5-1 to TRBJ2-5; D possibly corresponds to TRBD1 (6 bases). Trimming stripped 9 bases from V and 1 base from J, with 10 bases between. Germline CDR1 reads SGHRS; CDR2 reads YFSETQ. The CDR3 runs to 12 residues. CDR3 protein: CATGQFQETQYF. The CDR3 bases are TGCGCCACAGGACAGTTCCAAGAGACCCAGTACTTC.

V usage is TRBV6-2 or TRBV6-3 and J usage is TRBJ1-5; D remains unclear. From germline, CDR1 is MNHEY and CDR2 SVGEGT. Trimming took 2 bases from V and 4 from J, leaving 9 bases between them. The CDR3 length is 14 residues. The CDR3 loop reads CASSYPNTNQPQHF. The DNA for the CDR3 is TGTGCCAGCAGTTACCCGAATACAAATCAGCCCCAGCATTTT.

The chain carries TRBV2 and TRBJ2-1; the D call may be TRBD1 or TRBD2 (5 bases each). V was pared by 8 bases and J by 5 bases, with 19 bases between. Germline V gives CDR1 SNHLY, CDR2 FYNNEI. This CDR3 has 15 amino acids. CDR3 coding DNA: TGTGCCAGCGAGGGTGATCCAGGGTATGACAATGAGCAGTTCTTC. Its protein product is CASEGDPGYDNEQFF.

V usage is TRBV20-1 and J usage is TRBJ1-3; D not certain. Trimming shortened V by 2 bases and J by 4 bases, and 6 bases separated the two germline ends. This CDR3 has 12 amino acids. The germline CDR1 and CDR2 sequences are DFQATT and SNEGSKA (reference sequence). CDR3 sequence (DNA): TGCAGTGCTAGAAAAGCCGGAAACACCATATATTTT. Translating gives CSARKAGNTIYF.

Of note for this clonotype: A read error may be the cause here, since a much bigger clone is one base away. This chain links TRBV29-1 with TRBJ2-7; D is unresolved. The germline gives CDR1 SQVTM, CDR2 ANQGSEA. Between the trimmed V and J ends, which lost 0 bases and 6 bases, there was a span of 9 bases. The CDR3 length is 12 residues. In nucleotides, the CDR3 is TGCAGCGTTGAAGATCTCGCCTGCGAGCAGTACTTC. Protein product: CSVEDLACEQYF.

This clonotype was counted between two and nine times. The CDR3: CASSLTLFGSGESYEQYF. The CDR3 nucleotides read TGTGCCAGCAGCTTAACGCTCTTTGGTAGCGGGGAATCCTACGAGCAGTACTTC. The chain employs TRBV7-2 and TRBJ2-7, with 8 bases fitting TRBD2. This CDR3 has 18 amino acids. The germline V gene has CDR1 SGHTA and CDR2 FQGNSA. V was pared by 2 bases and J by 1 base, with 13 bases of the junction left unmatched.

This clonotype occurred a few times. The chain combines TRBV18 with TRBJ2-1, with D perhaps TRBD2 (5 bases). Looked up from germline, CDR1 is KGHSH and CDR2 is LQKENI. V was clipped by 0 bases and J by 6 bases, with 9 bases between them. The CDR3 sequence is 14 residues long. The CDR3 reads CASSPPASSNEQFF. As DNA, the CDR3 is TGTGCCAGCTCACCACCGGCTAGCTCCAATGAGCAGTTCTTC.

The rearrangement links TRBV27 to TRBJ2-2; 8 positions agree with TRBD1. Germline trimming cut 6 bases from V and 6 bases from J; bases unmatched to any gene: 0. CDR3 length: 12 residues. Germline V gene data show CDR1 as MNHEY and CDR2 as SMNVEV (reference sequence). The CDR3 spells CASSRGPGELFF. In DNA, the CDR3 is TGTGCCAGCAGCAGGGGGCCCGGGGAGCTGTTTTTT.

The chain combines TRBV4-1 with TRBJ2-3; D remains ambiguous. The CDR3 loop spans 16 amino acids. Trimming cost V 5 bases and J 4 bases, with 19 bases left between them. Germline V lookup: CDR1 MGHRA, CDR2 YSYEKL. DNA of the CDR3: TGCGCCAGCAGCGTGGGCCTTGATCTTGTTGCAGATACGCAGTATTTT. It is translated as CASSVGLDLVADTQYF.

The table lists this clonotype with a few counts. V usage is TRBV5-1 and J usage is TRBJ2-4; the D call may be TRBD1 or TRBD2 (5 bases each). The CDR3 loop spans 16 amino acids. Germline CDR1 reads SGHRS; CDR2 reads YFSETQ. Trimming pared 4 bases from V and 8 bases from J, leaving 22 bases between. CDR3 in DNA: TGCGCCAGCAGCACCGGGACCCTTGTTACTCGAGACATTCAGTACTTC. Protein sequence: CASSTGTLVTRDIQYF.

The CDR3 DNA reads as TGTGCCAGCAGGAATACAGGGGGTGCCGGCTACACCTTC. Translated, it gives CASRNTGGAGYTF. The genes are TRBV6-5 and TRBJ1-2; 8 bases align to TRBD1. Germline CDR1 is MNHEY and CDR2 is SVGAGI. The CDR3 extends over 13 amino acids. V was pared by 6 bases and J by 8 bases, with 8 bases of the junction left unmatched.

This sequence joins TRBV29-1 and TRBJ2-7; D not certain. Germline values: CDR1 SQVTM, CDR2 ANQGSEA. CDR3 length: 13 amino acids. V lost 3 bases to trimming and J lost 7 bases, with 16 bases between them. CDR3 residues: CSVDSSRYNEQYF. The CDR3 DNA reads TGCAGCGTTGATAGTAGTAGGTACAATGAGCAGTACTTC.

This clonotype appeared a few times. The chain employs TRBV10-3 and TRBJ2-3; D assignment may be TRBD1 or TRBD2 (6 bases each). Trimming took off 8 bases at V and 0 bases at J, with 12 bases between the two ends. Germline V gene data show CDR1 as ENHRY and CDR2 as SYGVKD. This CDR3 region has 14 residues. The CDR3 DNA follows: TGTGCCATCCACGGAGGGGGAAGCACAGATACGCAGTATTTT. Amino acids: CAIHGGGSTDTQYF.

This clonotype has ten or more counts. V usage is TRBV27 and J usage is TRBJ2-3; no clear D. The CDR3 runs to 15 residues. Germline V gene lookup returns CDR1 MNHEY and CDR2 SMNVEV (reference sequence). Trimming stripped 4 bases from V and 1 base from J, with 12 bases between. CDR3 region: CASSSGSGGTDTQYF. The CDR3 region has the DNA TGTGCCAGCAGTTCTGGGTCAGGTGGCACAGATACGCAGTATTTT.

CDR3 protein: CAIRASFGTPGEQYF. For the CDR3, the DNA is TGTGCCATCAGGGCATCATTTGGGACCCCCGGGGAGCAGTACTTC. The chain links TRBV10-3 to TRBJ2-7; D may match TRBD1 or TRBD2 (5 bases each). Trimming removed 6 bases from V and 7 bases from J, with 22 bases in between. The germline gives CDR1 ENHRY, CDR2 SYGVKD. CDR3 length: 15 residues.

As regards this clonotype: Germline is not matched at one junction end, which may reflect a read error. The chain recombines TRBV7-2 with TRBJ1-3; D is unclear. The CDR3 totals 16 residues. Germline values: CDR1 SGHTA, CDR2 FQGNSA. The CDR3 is CASSLAGISSGNTVYF. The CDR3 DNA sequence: TGTGCCAGCAGCTTGGCGGGTATCAGCTCTGGAAACACCGTATATTTT.

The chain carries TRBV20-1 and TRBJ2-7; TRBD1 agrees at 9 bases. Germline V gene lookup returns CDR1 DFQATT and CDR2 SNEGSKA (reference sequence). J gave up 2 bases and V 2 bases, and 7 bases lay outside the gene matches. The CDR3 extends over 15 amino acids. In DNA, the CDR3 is TGCAGTGCTAGATACGACAGGGGGGCCCCCTACGAGCAGTACTTC. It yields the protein CSARYDRGAPYEQYF.

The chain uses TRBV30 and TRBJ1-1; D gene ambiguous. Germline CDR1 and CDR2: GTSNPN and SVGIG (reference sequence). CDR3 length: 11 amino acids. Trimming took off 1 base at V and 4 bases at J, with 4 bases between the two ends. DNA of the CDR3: TGTGCCTGGAGTGACAGCACTGAAGCTTTCTTT. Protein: CAWSDSTEAFF.

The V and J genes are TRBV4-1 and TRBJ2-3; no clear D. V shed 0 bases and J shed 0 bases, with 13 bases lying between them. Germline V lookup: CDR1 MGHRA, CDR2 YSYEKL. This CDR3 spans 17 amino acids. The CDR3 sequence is CASSQETPVASTDTQYF. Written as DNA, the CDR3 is TGCGCCAGCAGCCAAGAAACTCCGGTGGCTAGCACAGATACGCAGTATTTT.